The 17 T cell receptor beta chains in this list originate from one sample, sequenced in a study of PD-L1 blockade in urothelial cancer. Libraries were prepared by immunoSEQ multiplex PCR; TCRdb keeps only in-frame clonotypes and omits some of them. Of approximately 100,000 clones listed, about 90% are singletons. Time point defined: pretreatment peripheral blood. This sample comprised PBMCs, obtained around atezolizumab (anti-PD-L1) treatment. These receptors all stem from a woman of 80 years or more with urothelial cancer.

This chain links TRBV6-1 with TRBJ2-1; 9 bases are a match to TRBD2. J lost 16 bases, V lost 3 bases, and 7 bases had no gene match. The CDR3 contains 12 residues. From germline, CDR1 is MNHNS and CDR2 SASEGT. The CDR3, as DNA: TGTGCCAGCAGTGACGGCGGGAGGGCCGAATTCTTC. It codes for CASSDGGRAEFF.

The rearrangement links TRBV5-8 to TRBJ2-7, with TRBD2 matching over 8 bases. Per the germline V gene, CDR1 is SGHTS and CDR2 is YDEGEE. The J segment lost 6 bases and the V segment lost 2 bases, leaving 13 bases of the junction unmatched. The length of the CDR3 is 16 residues. The CDR3 DNA sequence: TGTGCCAGCAGCTTTCTAGCGGGCGCCGTCCCTAGCGAGCAGTACTTC. It codes for CASSFLAGAVPSEQYF. The variable domain in full, with the rest retrieved from reference TRBV5-8 and TRBJ2-7, is EAGVTQSPTHLIKTRGQQATLRCSPISGHTSVYWYQQALGLGLQFLLWYDEGEERNRGNFPPRFSGRQFPNYSSELNVNALELEDSALYLCASSFLAGAVPSEQYFGPGTRLTVT.

The rearrangement links TRBV19 to TRBJ1-2; D gene uncertain. Germline V CDR1 and CDR2: LNHDA, SQIVND (reference sequence). V was cut by 3 bases and J by 7 bases, with 21 bases left in between. The CDR3 totals 16 residues. The CDR3: CASSMRREYRSSGYTF. The CDR3 nucleotides read TGTGCCAGTAGTATGAGACGGGAGTACCGTTCTAGTGGCTACACCTTC.

This sequence joins TRBV15 and TRBJ1-4, with 9 bases that match TRBD1. J lost 10 bases, V lost 1 base, and 4 bases had no gene match. There are 14 residues in the CDR3. The germline V gene encodes CDR1 LNHNV and CDR2 YYDKDF (reference sequence). CDR3 sequence: CATSRGTGDGKLFF. The CDR3 DNA follows: TGTGCCACCAGCAGAGGGACAGGGGACGGAAAACTGTTTTTT.

This sequence joins TRBV28 and TRBJ1-5; D call uncertain. V dropped 3 bases and J dropped 9 bases, with 12 bases sitting between them. Germline V CDR1 and CDR2: MDHEN, SYDVKM. The CDR3 has 13 amino acids. The CDR3 region has the DNA TGTGCCAGCAGTTTGACCGCAGCTAGGCCCCAGCATTTT. Translation gives CASSLTAARPQHF.

This clone was observed a few times. The V gene is TRBV30, the J gene TRBJ2-2; D unclear. V was shortened by 0 bases and J by 8 bases, with 4 bases between the two germline ends. Germline V gene sequence: CDR1 GTSNPN, CDR2 SVGIG (reference sequence). This CDR3 has 11 residues. CDR3 amino acids: CAWSVQGELFF. Written as DNA, the CDR3 is TGTGCCTGGAGTGTACAGGGGGAGCTGTTTTTT.

The rearrangement links TRBV27 to TRBJ2-1; 12 nucleotides match TRBD2. Germline lookup yields CDR1 MNHEY and CDR2 SMNVEV (reference sequence). V lost 2 bases and J lost 8; bases outside the gene matches: 4. This CDR3 contains 15 residues. CDR3 amino acids: CASSLTTSGSYEQFF. Written as DNA, the CDR3 is TGTGCCAGCAGTTTAACGACTAGCGGGAGTTATGAGCAGTTCTTC.

CDR3 sequence: CASSSKPLIAGGTTDTQYF. The CDR3 nucleotides read TGTGCCAGCAGCTCAAAGCCTTTAATAGCGGGAGGAACCACAGATACGCAGTATTTT. This chain joins TRBV7-2 and TRBJ2-3, with TRBD2 matching 10 bases. This CDR3 has 19 amino acids. Looked up from germline, CDR1 is SGHTA and CDR2 is FQGNSA. J was trimmed by 2 bases and V by 4 bases; bases with no gene match: 15. The variable domain in full, completed from reference TRBV7-2 and TRBJ2-3, reads GAGVSQSPSNKVTEKGKDVELRCDPISGHTALYWYRQSLGQGLEFLIYFQGNSAPDKSGLPSDRFSAERTGGSVSTLTIQRTQQEDSAVYLCASSSKPLIAGGTTDTQYFGPGTRLTVL.

The chain employs TRBV7-3 and TRBJ2-5; 8 bases are shared with TRBD1. J gave up 5 bases and V 5 bases, and 7 bases lay outside the gene matches. Germline lookup yields CDR1 SGHTA and CDR2 FQGTGA. The CDR3 contains 14 residues. This CDR3 reads CASSDGQGGETQYF. The CDR3 DNA is TGTGCCAGCAGCGATGGACAGGGTGGGGAGACCCAGTACTTC.

The CDR3 loop reads CASSQTGGRTEAFF. CDR3 sequence (DNA): TGTGCCAGCAGCCAAACAGGGGGCAGGACTGAAGCTTTCTTT. The chain couples TRBV7-9 to TRBJ1-1, with 9 bases that match TRBD1. Per germline, CDR1 SEHNR and CDR2 FQNEAQ (reference sequence). This CDR3 region has 14 residues. Germline trimming cut 5 bases from V and 5 bases from J; bases unmatched to any gene: 6.

The rearrangement joins TRBV28 to TRBJ1-2; 7 bases match TRBD1. The V and J ends lost 7 bases and 4 bases, in that order; junction bases with no gene match: 3. The CDR3 is 12 residues long. Looked up from germline, CDR1 is MDHEN and CDR2 is SYDVKM. The CDR3 loop reads CASTGQPYGYTF. DNA of the CDR3: TGTGCCAGCACGGGACAGCCCTATGGCTACACCTTC.

V is TRBV10-2 and J is TRBJ2-5, with 8 bases fitting TRBD2. V trimming: 0 bases; J trimming: 4 bases; junction bases outside the gene matches: 1. Germline V gene lookup returns CDR1 WSHSY and CDR2 SAAADI. The CDR3 extends over 14 amino acids. As DNA, the CDR3 is TGCGCCAGCAGTGAGTCGAGCGGGAGAGAGACCCAGTACTTC. Translation gives CASSESSGRETQYF.

V usage is TRBV9 and J usage is TRBJ1-2; 8 positions agree with TRBD1. This CDR3 comprises 13 residues. V shed 5 bases and J 8 bases; nucleotides not matched to a gene: 8. The germline gives CDR1 SGDLS, CDR2 YYNGEE. CDR3 residues: CASSATGVRGYTF. The CDR3 coding sequence is TGTGCCAGCAGTGCGACAGGGGTAAGGGGCTACACCTTC. The entire variable domain, with the rest obtained from reference TRBV9 and TRBJ1-2, is as follows: DSGVTQTPKHLITATGQRVTLRCSPRSGDLSVYWYQQSLDQGLQFLIQYYNGEERAKGNILERFSAQQFPDLHSELNLSSLELGDSALYFCASSATGVRGYTFGSGTRLTVV.

The chain recombines TRBV2 with TRBJ1-2; D is perhaps TRBD1 (6 bases). V was trimmed by 7 bases and J by 4 bases, leaving 19 bases between them. Germline lookup yields CDR1 SNHLY and CDR2 FYNNEI. This CDR3 comprises 15 residues. CDR3 protein: CASKETNSDSYGYTF. CDR3 DNA sequence: TGTGCCAGCAAAGAAACCAATTCGGACAGCTATGGCTACACCTTC.

The J gene is TRBJ2-6, the V gene TRBV27; D not resolved. V lost 6 bases and J 0 bases, leaving 6 bases between the germline ends. There are 14 residues in the CDR3. Germline CDR1 and CDR2: MNHEY and SMNVEV (reference sequence). The CDR3 region has the DNA TGTGCCAGCAGACCCAGCTCTGGGGCCAACGTCCTGACTTTC. It specifies CASRPSSGANVLTF.

This clone was observed once. The genes are TRBV19 and TRBJ1-2, with 7 bases aligning to TRBD1. The germline gives CDR1 LNHDA, CDR2 SQIVND (reference sequence). CDR3 length: 15 amino acids. Losses at the gene ends were 7 bases for V and 0 bases for J; bases not matched to a gene: 8. Written as DNA, the CDR3 is TGTGCCAGTAACAACGACAGGGCAGCTAACTATGGCTACACCTTC. This encodes CASNNDRAANYGYTF.

The chain couples TRBV7-2 to TRBJ2-1, with 7 bases aligning to TRBD2. This CDR3 has 14 residues. Trimming took 2 bases from V and 9 from J; bases not matched to a gene: 7. Germline V gene lookup returns CDR1 SGHTA and CDR2 FQGNSA. For the CDR3, the DNA is TGTGCCAGCAGCTTAAGTGGGAGGGCCCCTGAGCAGTTCTTC. It translates to CASSLSGRAPEQFF.